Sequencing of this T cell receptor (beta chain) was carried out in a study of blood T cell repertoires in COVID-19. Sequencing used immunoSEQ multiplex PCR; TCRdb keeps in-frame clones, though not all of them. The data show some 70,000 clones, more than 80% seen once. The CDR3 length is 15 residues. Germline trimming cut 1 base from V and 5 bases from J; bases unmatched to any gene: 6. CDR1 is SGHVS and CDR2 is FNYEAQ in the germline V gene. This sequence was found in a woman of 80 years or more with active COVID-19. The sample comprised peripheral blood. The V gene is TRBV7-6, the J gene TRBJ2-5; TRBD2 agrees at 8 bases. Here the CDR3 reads CASSLDLVAGETQYF. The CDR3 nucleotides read TGTGCCAGCAGCTTAGATCTAGTAGCGGGGGAGACCCAGTACTTC.